A single T cell receptor beta chain is shown here with its context. This sample was included in a study of CD8 T cells in Susac syndrome. CD8+ and CD4+ T cells from blood underwent TCR beta sequencing, which was carried out in a high-throughput format. Reverse transcription used about 0.45 to 1 ug RNA and random hexamers. Amplification of the TCR beta CDR3 was carried out by immunoSEQ multiplex PCR, which spanned a total of 54 Vbeta and 13 Jbeta segments. TCRdb reprocessed the immunoSEQ multiplex PCR reads with MiXCR, giving one entry per CDR3 protein. The sample lists hundreds of thousands of distinct CDR3 sequences, about 93% seen once, with 0.065% to 0.075% in the top ten. CDR3 length: 17 amino acids. With V trimmed by 7 bases and J by 2 bases, 13 bases remained unmatched. Germline V gives CDR1 MNHNS, CDR2 SASEGT.

The sample was CD4+ T cells from PBMCs. The genes are TRBV6-1 and TRBJ2-3, with TRBD2 matching 9 bases. The sequence came from a human donor with multiple sclerosis. The CDR3 DNA is TGTGCCAGCAAAAAAGCCGGGACTAGCTATTCCACAGATACGCAGTATTTT. Translated, it gives CASKKAGTSYSTDTQYF.